Shown below are 7 T cell receptor beta chains from a single sample sequenced in a study of OX40 agonist ivuxolimab in advanced cancers. Repertoires were generated with immunoSEQ multiplex PCR, while TCRdb's copy carries only in-frame clones and drops some. Here the sample spans tens of thousands of clones, 85% to 90% being singletons. Source: CD4+ or CD8+ T cells sorted from blood, taken in a trial of the OX40 agonist ivuxolimab. These receptors came from an adult with an advanced solid tumor such as melanoma, head and neck, liver or kidney cancer.

The chain is built from TRBV2 and TRBJ2-2; TRBD1 matches at 8 bases. There are 15 residues in the CDR3. V shed 6 bases and J 0 bases; nucleotides not matched to a gene: 3. The V gene's germline CDR1 is SNHLY and CDR2 FYNNEI. For the CDR3, the DNA is TGTGCCAGCAGCGAGGACAGGGCGAACACCGGGGAGCTGTTTTTT. Amino acids: CASSEDRANTGELFF.

The chain recombines TRBV7-9 with TRBJ1-2; 12 bases fit TRBD1. Germline loops: CDR1 SEHNR, CDR2 FQNEAQ (reference sequence). This CDR3 has 15 amino acids. V was pared by 5 bases and J by 6 bases, with 7 bases of the junction left unmatched. Written as DNA, the CDR3 is TGTGCCAGCAGCCCGGATGGGACAGGGGGCCATGGCTACACCTTC. This encodes CASSPDGTGGHGYTF.

This clone was seen a few times. The chain employs TRBV6-1 and TRBJ1-3; 7 nucleotides line up with TRBD1. The V segment lost 6 bases and the J segment 4 bases; nucleotides outside the gene matches: 6. The germline CDR1 and CDR2 sequences are MNHNS and SASEGT. The CDR3 spans 14 residues. The CDR3 loop is CASSGWTGGNTIYF. The CDR3, as DNA: TGTGCCAGCAGCGGGTGGACAGGAGGAAACACCATATATTTT.

Comments on this clone: The junction departs from germline at one end; a sequencing error may be responsible. The chain is built from TRBV7-7 and TRBJ2-5, with 8 bases identical to TRBD1. The CDR3 has 14 amino acids. Germline CDR1 and CDR2: SSHAT and FNYEAQ (reference sequence). The CDR3 sequence is CASSQQGAMETQYF. The CDR3 nucleotides read TGTGCTAGCAGCCAGCAGGGGGCGATGGAGACCCAGTACTTC.

The chain combines TRBV29-1 with TRBJ2-3; 10 nucleotides align to TRBD2. The CDR3 has 13 residues. The germline gives CDR1 SQVTM, CDR2 ANQGSEA. Trimming removed 3 bases from V and 8 bases from J; junction bases left unmatched: 5. Here the CDR3 reads CSVEGLAGVTQYF. The CDR3 nucleotides are TGCAGCGTTGAGGGGCTAGCGGGAGTTACGCAGTATTTT.

This clone was seen only once. The chain employs TRBV6-1 and TRBJ1-5; the D is unclear. The CDR3 extends over 14 amino acids. V lost 4 bases to trimming and J lost 5 bases, with 12 bases between them. Per the germline V gene, CDR1 is MNHNS and CDR2 is SASEGT. The CDR3 sequence: CASSGRTDYQPQHF. DNA for the CDR3: TGTGCCAGCAGTGGACGGACGGATTATCAGCCCCAGCATTTT.

The genes are TRBV5-1 and TRBJ1-1; a possible D gene is TRBD1 (6 bases). Germline-derived CDR1 and CDR2 are SGHRS and YFSETQ. The CDR3 sequence is 14 residues long. With 4 bases removed from V and 4 bases from J, the gap between germline ends came to 14 bases. The CDR3 spells CASSQDRPSTEAFF. CDR3 nucleotide sequence: TGCGCCAGCAGCCAGGACAGACCTAGCACTGAAGCTTTCTTT. Drawing the rest from reference TRBV5-1 and TRBJ1-1, the complete variable domain is KAGVTQTPRYLIKTRGQQVTLSCSPISGHRSVSWYQQTPGQGLQFLFEYFSETQRNKGNFPGRFSGRQFSNSRSEMNVSTLELGDSALYLCASSQDRPSTEAFFGQGTRLTVV.